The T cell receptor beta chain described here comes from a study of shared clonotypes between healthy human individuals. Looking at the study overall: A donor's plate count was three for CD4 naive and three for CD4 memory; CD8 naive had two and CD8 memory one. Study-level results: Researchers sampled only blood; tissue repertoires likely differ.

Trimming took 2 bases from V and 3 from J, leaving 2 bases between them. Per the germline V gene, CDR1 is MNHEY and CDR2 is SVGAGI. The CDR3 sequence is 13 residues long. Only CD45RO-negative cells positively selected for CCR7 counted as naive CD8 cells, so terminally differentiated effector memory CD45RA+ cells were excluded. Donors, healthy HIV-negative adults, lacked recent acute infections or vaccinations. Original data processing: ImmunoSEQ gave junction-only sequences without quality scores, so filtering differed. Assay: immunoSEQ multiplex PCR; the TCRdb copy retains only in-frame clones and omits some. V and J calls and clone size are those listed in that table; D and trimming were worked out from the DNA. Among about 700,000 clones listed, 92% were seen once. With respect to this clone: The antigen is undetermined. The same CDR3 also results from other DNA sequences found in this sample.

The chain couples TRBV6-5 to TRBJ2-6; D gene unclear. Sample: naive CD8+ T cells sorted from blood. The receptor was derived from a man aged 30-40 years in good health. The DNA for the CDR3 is TGTGCCAGCAGTTACAGTGGGGCCAACGTCCTGACTTTC. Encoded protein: CASSYSGANVLTF.